The 9 T cell receptor beta chains presented below share a single source sample, sequenced in a study of CD8 T cells in ankylosing spondylitis. From the 5' RACE reads, TCRdb called clonotypes with MiXCR, one entry per CDR3 protein. The sample consists of 150,000 to 200,000 distinct CDR3 sequences, around 10% of them appearing once. The material sequenced was blood, either unsorted or a sorted T cell fraction (not recorded which). The receptor source for this set is a male donor with ankylosing spondylitis or in good health (not recorded which).

This clonotype was detected many times. This chain uses TRBV5-1 with TRBJ1-1; D possibly corresponds to TRBD1 (5 bases). Germline values: CDR1 SGHRS, CDR2 YFSETQ. The CDR3 totals 13 residues. Deletions cut 3 bases from V and 1 base from J, with 7 bases between. CDR3 nucleotide sequence: TGCGCCAGCAGCTCCACAGGGAACACTGAAGCTTTCTTT. This encodes CASSSTGNTEAFF.

CDR3 sequence: CASSLDRDPTKRDEQYF. CDR3 in DNA: TGTGCCAGCAGTTTAGACAGGGATCCCACAAAGAGGGACGAGCAGTACTTC. This rearrangement joins TRBV27 to TRBJ2-7; 7 bases agree with TRBD1. Germline values: CDR1 MNHEY, CDR2 SMNVEV (reference sequence). The CDR3 is made up of 17 amino acids. J lost 5 bases, V lost 2 bases, and 15 bases had no gene match.

In this sample, this clonotype turned up many times. The genes are TRBV14 and TRBJ2-1; D is ambiguous. The CDR3 contains 10 residues. Germline lookup yields CDR1 SGHDN and CDR2 FVKESK. V dropped 7 bases and J dropped 7 bases, with 5 bases sitting between them. Written as DNA, the CDR3 is TGTGCCAGCACCTTAAATGAGCAGTTCTTC. The encoded protein is CASTLNEQFF.

This clonotype has just a few counts. This sequence joins TRBV11-2 and TRBJ2-7; perhaps TRBD1 as D (6 bases). V lost 3 bases and J 2 bases, leaving 17 bases between the germline ends. The germline gives CDR1 SGHAT, CDR2 FQNNGV. The CDR3 loop spans 16 amino acids. The CDR3 loop is CASSFSPDSTTYEQYF. In DNA form, the CDR3 reads TGTGCCAGCAGCTTTTCCCCGGACAGTACTACCTACGAGCAGTACTTC.

This clonotype appeared many times. V is TRBV12-3 or TRBV12-4 and J is TRBJ1-2, with 8 bases fitting TRBD1. This CDR3 has 13 amino acids. V was clipped by 4 bases and J by 4 bases; unmatched bases: 2. CDR3 region: CASSSDRAYGYTF. The CDR3 DNA reads as TGTGCCAGCAGTTCGGACAGGGCCTATGGCTACACCTTC.

This clonotype has a count of ten or more. The V and J genes are TRBV5-1 and TRBJ2-1; the match to TRBD1 covers 7 bases. The CDR3 contains 11 residues. V lost 0 bases, J lost 14 bases, and 2 bases stayed unmatched. Germline loops: CDR1 SGHRS, CDR2 YFSETQ. The CDR3 loop is CASSLGDREFF. As DNA, the CDR3 is TGCGCCAGCAGCTTGGGCGACAGGGAGTTCTTC.

This clonotype was recorded at least ten times. This rearrangement joins TRBV12-3 or TRBV12-4 to TRBJ2-7, with unresolved D. Trimming stripped 6 bases from V and 2 bases from J, with 11 bases between. The CDR3 runs 13 residues. This chain's CDR3 is CASSLHFTYEQYF. For the CDR3, the DNA is TGTGCCAGCAGCCTACACTTTACCTACGAGCAGTACTTC.

At least ten counts were recorded for this clonotype. The genes are TRBV4-1 and TRBJ2-7; unclear D gene. The CDR3 has 15 residues. From germline, CDR1 is MGHRA and CDR2 YSYEKL. The germline V and J ends were trimmed by 0 bases and 2 bases, with 11 bases remaining between them. The CDR3 loop reads CASSQEGASTYEQYF. As DNA, the CDR3 is TGCGCCAGCAGCCAAGAAGGAGCGTCCACCTACGAGCAGTACTTC.

This clonotype was seen a handful of times. V gene TRBV9 combines with J gene TRBJ2-5, with 10 bases that match TRBD1. The CDR3 has 15 residues. CDR1 and CDR2 from the germline V gene are SGDLS and YYNGEE. The ends lost 0 bases at V and 3 bases at J; junction bases unmatched: 2. This CDR3 reads CASSVGTGGKETQYF. The CDR3 DNA follows: TGTGCCAGCAGCGTAGGGACAGGGGGGAAAGAGACCCAGTACTTC.